The present T cell receptor (beta chain) was sequenced within a study of cytomegalovirus exposure and HLA in healthy donors. Findings and caveats of the study: Rarity marked most TCR sequences, yet some public TCRs occurred in many donors.

Losses at the gene ends were 1 base for V and 3 bases for J; bases not matched to a gene: 8. The CDR3 runs to 16 residues. Germline V CDR1 and CDR2: MGHRA, YSYEKL. It was with 60 Vbeta and 13 Jbeta primers that the PCR ran. The method was immunoSEQ multiplex PCR; TCRdb's version includes in-frame clones alone and lacks a portion of them. The top ten clones hold around 4% of a sample with 100,000 to 150,000 clones, over 75% of them seen once. Comment on this clone: Its antigen is currently unknown.

The sequence came from a male donor in good health and CMV-seropositive. The chain recombines TRBV4-1 with TRBJ1-1, with TRBD1 identical over 7 bases. Sequencing was carried out using PBMCs. The CDR3 DNA sequence: TGCGCCAGCAGCCAAGTCGAGGGGGCGATTGACACTGAAGCTTTCTTT. Translation: CASSQVEGAIDTEAFF.